These 32 T cell receptor beta chains were sequenced from one sample in a study of shared clonotypes between healthy human individuals. Repertoires were generated with immunoSEQ multiplex PCR, while TCRdb's copy carries only in-frame clones and drops some. This table has around 1,000,000 clones, 60% to 80% appearing once. What was sequenced was memory CD4+ T cells from PBMCs. Described subset: CD45RA-negative fraction. The receptors stem from a man aged 18 to 30 in good health. Some clones in this sample may be carry-over from other donors' samples.

The rearrangement joins TRBV7-9 to TRBJ2-3; no firm D call. V was clipped by 0 bases and J by 6 bases, with 13 bases between them. This CDR3 contains 15 residues. The germline V gene has CDR1 SEHNR and CDR2 FQNEAQ (reference sequence). CDR3 coding DNA: TGTGCCAGCAGCTTAGCGGAGACCCCGGCCGATACGCAGTATTTT. It translates to CASSLAETPADTQYF.

Regarding this clone: The same CDR3 arises from other DNA sequences in this sample as well. V is TRBV5-1 and J is TRBJ2-2, with a weak D call TRBD1 (5 bases). CDR3 size: 14 residues. Germline CDR1 is SGHRS and CDR2 is YFSETQ. V was trimmed by 1 base and J by 1 base, leaving 5 bases between them. The CDR3 spells CASSLTGNTGELFF. In nucleotides, the CDR3 is TGCGCCAGCAGCTTGACAGGGAACACCGGGGAGCTGTTTTTT.

In this sample, this clone turned up a few times. V usage is TRBV28 and J usage is TRBJ2-5; TRBD2 aligns across 10 bases. The germline CDR1 and CDR2 sequences are MDHEN and SYDVKM. CDR3 length: 13 residues. Here the CDR3 reads CASKGTSEETQYF. The CDR3 coding sequence is TGTGCTTCGAAAGGGACTAGCGAGGAGACCCAGTACTTC.

This sequence joins TRBV7-9 and TRBJ2-5; 7 nucleotides line up with TRBD2. V was clipped by 5 bases and J by 5 bases; unmatched bases: 8. The CDR3 loop spans 14 amino acids. Looked up from germline, CDR1 is SEHNR and CDR2 is FQNEAQ (reference sequence). The CDR3 DNA sequence: TGTGCCAGCAGCCCCGGGACTACGATGGAGACCCAGTACTTC. Translating it yields CASSPGTTMETQYF.

The chain couples TRBV5-1 to TRBJ2-3; TRBD1 agrees at 7 bases. This CDR3 contains 13 residues. Germline loops: CDR1 SGHRS, CDR2 YFSETQ. The trim removed 4 bases at V and 4 bases at J, leaving 3 bases unmatched. The CDR3 here is CASSEQGSDTQYF. For the CDR3, the DNA is TGCGCCAGCAGCGAACAGGGGTCAGATACGCAGTATTTT.

This clone has only one observation. This rearrangement joins TRBV7-3 to TRBJ2-1; TRBD2 is a possible D gene (6 bases). Germline V gene lookup returns CDR1 SGHTA and CDR2 FQGTGA. The CDR3 spans 15 residues. V lost 4 bases and J 3 bases, leaving 13 bases between the germline ends. CDR3 protein: CASSSSGLFYNEQFF. The DNA for the CDR3 is TGTGCCAGCAGCTCGAGCGGACTATTCTACAATGAGCAGTTCTTC. Filled out from reference TRBV7-3 and TRBJ2-1, the complete variable domain reads GAGVSQTPSNKVTEKGKYVELRCDPISGHTALYWYRQSLGQGPEFLIYFQGTGAADDSGLPNDRFFAVRPEGSVSTLKIQRTERGDSAVYLCASSSSGLFYNEQFFGPGTRLTVL.

The CDR3 nucleotides are TGTGCCAGCAGCTTAGCCGGGACAGCCTCCTCGCGGGGTGAAAAACTGTTTTTT. Residues: CASSLAGTASSRGEKLFF. V is TRBV7-8 and J is TRBJ1-4; 7 bases map to TRBD1. V lost 0 bases and J lost 7; bases outside the gene matches: 14. The CDR3 sequence is 18 residues long. Per germline, CDR1 SGHVS and CDR2 FQNEAQ.

The chain recombines TRBV7-9 with TRBJ2-5, with 8 bases lining up with TRBD2. CDR3 length: 14 residues. Trimming cost V 4 bases and J 4 bases; bases outside gene matches: 5. From germline, CDR1 is SEHNR and CDR2 FQNEAQ (reference sequence). The CDR3, as DNA: TGTGCCAGCAGCTCAAGCGGGAGCGGAGAGACCCAGTACTTC. This sequence encodes CASSSSGSGETQYF.

The CDR3 nucleotides read TGTGCCAGCTCCAGGAGCACCCCTAACTACAATGAGCAGTTCTTC. It is translated as CASSRSTPNYNEQFF. The genes are TRBV7-6 and TRBJ2-1; D is ambiguous. This CDR3 comprises 15 residues. V was shortened by 8 bases and J by 3 bases, with 17 bases between the two germline ends. Germline V gives CDR1 SGHVS, CDR2 FNYEAQ.

The chain is built from TRBV28 and TRBJ2-5; 7 nucleotides align to TRBD1. Losses at the gene ends were 6 bases for V and 2 bases for J; bases not matched to a gene: 9. The CDR3 runs to 15 residues. The V gene's germline CDR1 is MDHEN and CDR2 SYDVKM. This CDR3 is CASSEQGSQQETQYF. CDR3 DNA sequence: TGTGCCAGCAGCGAACAGGGGTCACAACAAGAGACCCAGTACTTC. The full variable domain, rest sourced from reference TRBV28 and TRBJ2-5, is DVKVTQSSRYLVKRTGEKVFLECVQDMDHENMFWYRQDPGLGLRLIYFSYDVKMKEKGDIPEGYSVSREKKERFSLILESASTNQTSMYLCASSEQGSQQETQYFGPGTRLLVL.

The chain recombines TRBV7-2 with TRBJ2-1, with TRBD2 matching over 11 bases. J was trimmed by 5 bases and V by 4 bases; bases with no gene match: 7. Per the germline V gene, CDR1 is SGHTA and CDR2 is FQGNSA. The CDR3 consists of 16 residues. The CDR3 region has the DNA TGTGCCAGCAGCTCCCTTAGCGGGAGGGGCAACAATGAGCAGTTCTTC. This translates into CASSSLSGRGNNEQFF.

Here the CDR3 reads CASSYGAAGIVHEQYF. CDR3 DNA sequence: TGTGCCAGCAGTTACGGGGCGGCGGGTATAGTCCACGAGCAGTACTTC. The genes are TRBV6-6 and TRBJ2-7, with D possibly called TRBD1 or TRBD2 (5 bases each). Trimming removed 2 bases at V and 5 bases at J, with 19 bases between. The CDR3 sequence is 16 residues long. Germline loops: CDR1 MNHNY, CDR2 SVGAGI (reference sequence).

With regard to this clone: Within the sample, other DNA sequences also encode this same CDR3. The rearrangement links TRBV4-1 to TRBJ1-3, with D possibly TRBD1 on 6 matching bases. The V end was cut by 4 bases, the J end by 0 bases, with 13 bases between. The CDR3 is made up of 16 amino acids. Germline V gene sequence: CDR1 MGHRA, CDR2 YSYEKL. The CDR3 DNA reads as TGCGCCAGCAGCCCAACAGGGTCCAGCTCTGGAAACACCATATATTTT. Translating it yields CASSPTGSSSGNTIYF.

The chain couples TRBV4-2 to TRBJ2-1, with 10 bases lining up with TRBD2. V trimming: 3 bases; J trimming: 7 bases; junction bases outside the gene matches: 6. This CDR3 contains 15 residues. Germline V gives CDR1 LGHNA, CDR2 YNFKEQ. The CDR3 loop is CASSQEGLAENEQFF. In DNA form, the CDR3 reads TGTGCCAGCAGCCAGGAAGGACTAGCGGAAAATGAGCAGTTCTTC.

The chain has TRBV11-2 and TRBJ2-1; possible D gene TRBD2, 5 bases. CDR3 length: 13 amino acids. Germline CDR1 reads SGHAT; CDR2 reads FQNNGV. V shed 5 bases and J shed 7 bases, with 12 bases lying between them. This CDR3 reads CASSPTRGNEQFF. DNA of the CDR3: TGTGCCAGCAGCCCTACTAGAGGGAATGAGCAGTTCTTC. Full variable domain (rest looked up from reference TRBV11-2 and TRBJ2-1): EAGVAQSPRYKIIEKRQSVAFWCNPISGHATLYWYQQILGQGPKLLIQFQNNGVVDDSQLPKDRFSAERLKGVDSTLKIQPAKLEDSAVYLCASSPTRGNEQFFGPGTRLTVL.

The CDR3, as DNA: TGTGCCAGCAGCTTTGGAATTTTGAACACTGAAGCTTTCTTT. As protein: CASSFGILNTEAFF. The chain uses TRBV11-2 and TRBJ1-1; no definite D call. This CDR3 has 14 residues. Between the trimmed V and J ends, which lost 3 bases and 0 bases, there was a span of 8 bases. Per germline, CDR1 SGHAT and CDR2 FQNNGV.

This clone was found many times. This sequence joins TRBV6-1 and TRBJ2-3, with D perhaps matching TRBD2 (6 bases). Trimming shortened V by 2 bases and J by 0 bases, and 12 bases separated the two germline ends. Germline V gene data show CDR1 as MNHNS and CDR2 as SASEGT. This CDR3 has 16 residues. The CDR3 DNA follows: TGTGCCAGCAGTGAATCTGGACTACTGAGCACAGATACGCAGTATTTT. Its protein is CASSESGLLSTDTQYF.

The rearrangement links TRBV9 to TRBJ1-2; 8 nucleotides line up with TRBD1. V was clipped by 5 bases and J by 4 bases; unmatched bases: 7. Germline V gene data show CDR1 as SGDLS and CDR2 as YYNGEE. The CDR3 sequence is 14 residues long. DNA of the CDR3: TGTGCCAGCAGGACCGGGACAGGAGGCTATGGCTACACCTTC. Protein product: CASRTGTGGYGYTF.

In this sample, this clone turned up once. This sequence joins TRBV6-4 and TRBJ2-3, with 9 bases aligning to TRBD1. This CDR3 region has 15 residues. V was pared by 6 bases and J by 6 bases, with 10 bases of the junction left unmatched. Germline V gene sequence: CDR1 MRHNA, CDR2 SNTAGT. The CDR3 protein is CASSPGTGFFDTQYF. CDR3 sequence (DNA): TGTGCCAGCAGCCCAGGGACAGGGTTTTTCGATACGCAGTATTTT.

The genes are TRBV4-2 and TRBJ1-1, with 8 bases that match TRBD1. Germline trimming cut 0 bases from V and 11 bases from J; bases unmatched to any gene: 5. Germline CDR1 reads LGHNA; CDR2 reads YNFKEQ. The CDR3 length is 13 residues. CDR3 bases: TGTGCCAGCAGCCAAGATCGGGACAGGCCGGCTTTCTTT. The encoded protein is CASSQDRDRPAFF.

The chain joins TRBV11-1 to TRBJ1-3; TRBD1 might be the D (5 bases). CDR3 length equals 15 residues. From germline, CDR1 is SGHAT and CDR2 FQDESV (reference sequence). Trimming pared 5 bases from V and 4 bases from J, leaving 15 bases between. CDR3 in DNA: TGTGCCAGCAGCCCGGGTGGGGCCAGAGGAAACACCATATATTTT. This gives the protein CASSPGGARGNTIYF.

With regard to this clone: Other DNA sequences in this specimen translate into the identical CDR3. The J gene is TRBJ2-5, the V gene TRBV2, with D possibly TRBD2 on 5 matching bases. CDR1 is SNHLY, CDR2 FYNNEI, per germline. V lost 4 bases to trimming and J lost 5 bases, with 5 bases between them. This CDR3 contains 11 residues. Here the CDR3 reads CASSGGETQYF. CDR3 DNA: TGTGCCAGCAGTGGCGGGGAGACCCAGTACTTC.

In the case of this clone: At one of its ends the junction is not consistent with the germline gene, which may arise from a read error. This rearrangement joins TRBV6-1 to TRBJ2-3, with D perhaps TRBD1 or TRBD2 (5 bases each). The CDR3 runs to 14 residues. Germline CDR1 reads MNHNS; CDR2 reads SASEGT. The CDR3 nucleotides are TGTGCCGGGGGACGTAAGGGGATCACATATACGCAGTATTTT. It is translated as CAGGRKGITYTQYF.

The rearrangement joins TRBV2 to TRBJ1-1; TRBD1 is a possible D gene (5 bases). The CDR3 totals 14 residues. The V end was cut by 8 bases, the J end by 5 bases, with 18 bases between. The V gene's germline CDR1 is SNHLY and CDR2 FYNNEI. CDR3 DNA sequence: TGTGCCAGCCTCTCGGGGGTAGTAGGGACTGAAGCTTTCTTT. As protein: CASLSGVVGTEAFF.

The chain combines TRBV7-3 with TRBJ1-4; D gene uncertain. Trimming shortened V by 5 bases and J by 8 bases, and 18 bases separated the two germline ends. The CDR3 contains 15 residues. Germline V gene data show CDR1 as SGHTA and CDR2 as FQGTGA. The CDR3 region is CASSPHTTDGEKLFF. DNA for the CDR3: TGTGCCAGCAGCCCTCACACTACGGATGGGGAAAAACTGTTTTTT.

The chain carries TRBV2 and TRBJ2-3; 8 nucleotides agree with TRBD2. The CDR3 covers 14 residues. Germline V CDR1 and CDR2: SNHLY, FYNNEI. The V gene end was trimmed by 7 bases and the J gene end by 6 bases; junction bases not matched to a gene: 9. The CDR3 reads CASNSGNEDDTQYF. In DNA form, the CDR3 reads TGTGCCAGCAATAGCGGGAACGAGGATGATACGCAGTATTTT.

This clone was seen a handful of times. The chain carries TRBV6-5 and TRBJ1-2; possibly TRBD1 for D (5 bases). Germline CDR1 reads MNHEY; CDR2 reads SVGAGI. V was shortened by 10 bases and J by 0 bases, with 9 bases between the two germline ends. The CDR3 is made up of 12 amino acids. CDR3 coding DNA: TGTGCCACCGACAGCCCTAACTATGGCTACACCTTC. Translated: CATDSPNYGYTF.

V gene TRBV5-1 combines with J gene TRBJ2-5, with 9 bases matching TRBD1. J gave up 4 bases and V 5 bases, and 12 bases lay outside the gene matches. The germline V gene encodes CDR1 SGHRS and CDR2 YFSETQ. The CDR3 sequence is 16 residues long. The CDR3 nucleotides are TGCGCCAGCAGTTCGGAAATAGGGACAGGGCGAGAGACCCAGTACTTC. It translates to CASSSEIGTGRETQYF.

J is TRBJ1-4 and V is TRBV7-8; D may be TRBD1 (6 bases). The CDR3 has 15 amino acids. Germline CDR1 is SGHVS and CDR2 is FQNEAQ. V gave up 5 bases and J gave up 3 bases, with 13 bases separating them. The CDR3 DNA follows: TGTGCCAGCAGCAAACCGGGGGCCGCTAATGAAAAACTGTTTTTT. Its protein product is CASSKPGAANEKLFF.

The gene calls are TRBV28 and TRBJ2-7, with D unresolved. Germline V gene sequence: CDR1 MDHEN, CDR2 SYDVKM. The CDR3 is made up of 14 amino acids. The V gene lost 7 bases and the J gene lost 4 bases, with 17 bases spanning the gap. The chain's CDR3 is CASTDGPAYYEQYF. CDR3 coding DNA: TGTGCCAGCACCGATGGGCCCGCATATTACGAGCAGTACTTC.

V is TRBV19 and J is TRBJ2-3, with 12 bases matching TRBD2. Germline V gene data show CDR1 as LNHDA and CDR2 as SQIVND (reference sequence). The CDR3 is made up of 18 amino acids. The V gene end was trimmed by 2 bases and the J gene end by 2 bases; junction bases not matched to a gene: 8. The CDR3, as DNA: TGTGCCAGTAGTATAAAGACTAGCGGGAGTCCCATCACAGATACGCAGTATTTT. Translated, it gives CASSIKTSGSPITDTQYF.

Comment on this clone: This same CDR3 is encoded by further DNA sequences in the sample. The chain couples TRBV10-3 to TRBJ2-7; tentative D call: TRBD1 (5 bases). The germline V and J ends were trimmed by 4 bases and 7 bases, with 8 bases remaining between them. Germline values: CDR1 ENHRY, CDR2 SYGVKD. The CDR3 consists of 11 residues. CDR3 amino acids: CAISGRDEQYF. The DNA of the CDR3 is TGTGCCATCAGTGGCAGGGATGAGCAGTACTTC.